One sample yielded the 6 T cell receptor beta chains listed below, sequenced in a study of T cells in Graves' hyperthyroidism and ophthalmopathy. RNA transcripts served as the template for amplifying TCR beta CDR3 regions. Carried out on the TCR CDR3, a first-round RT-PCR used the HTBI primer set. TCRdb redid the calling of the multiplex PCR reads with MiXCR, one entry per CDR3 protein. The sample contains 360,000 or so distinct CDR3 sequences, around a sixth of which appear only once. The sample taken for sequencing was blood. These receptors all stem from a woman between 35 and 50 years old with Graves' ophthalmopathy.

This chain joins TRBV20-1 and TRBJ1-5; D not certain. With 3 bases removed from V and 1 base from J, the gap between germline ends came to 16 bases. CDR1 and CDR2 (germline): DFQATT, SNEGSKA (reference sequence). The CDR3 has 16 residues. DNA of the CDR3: TGCAGTGCTAGGAGTGAAGGATTCAGGAGCAATCAGCCCCAGCATTTT. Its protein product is CSARSEGFRSNQPQHF.

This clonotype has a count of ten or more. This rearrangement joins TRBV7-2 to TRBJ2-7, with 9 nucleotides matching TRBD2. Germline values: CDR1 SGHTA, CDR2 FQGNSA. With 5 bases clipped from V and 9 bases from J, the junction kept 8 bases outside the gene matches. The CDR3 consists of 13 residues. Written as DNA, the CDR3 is TGTGCCAGCAGCCCCGAGACTAGCGGAGGGCAGTACTTC. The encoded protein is CASSPETSGGQYF.

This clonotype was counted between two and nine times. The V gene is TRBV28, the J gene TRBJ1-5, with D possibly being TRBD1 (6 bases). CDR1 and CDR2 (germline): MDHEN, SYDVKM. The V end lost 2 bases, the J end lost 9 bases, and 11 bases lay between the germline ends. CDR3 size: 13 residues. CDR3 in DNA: TGTGCCAGCAGTTTAACTGGGGGCGGGCCCCAGCATTTT. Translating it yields CASSLTGGGPQHF. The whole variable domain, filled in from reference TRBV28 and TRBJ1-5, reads DVKVTQSSRYLVKRTGEKVFLECVQDMDHENMFWYRQDPGLGLRLIYFSYDVKMKEKGDIPEGYSVSREKKERFSLILESASTNQTSMYLCASSLTGGGPQHFGDGTRLSIL.

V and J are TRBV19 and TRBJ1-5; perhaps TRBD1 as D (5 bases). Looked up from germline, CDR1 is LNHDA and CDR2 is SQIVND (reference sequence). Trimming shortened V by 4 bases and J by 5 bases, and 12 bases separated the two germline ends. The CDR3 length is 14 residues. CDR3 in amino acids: CASSKGELYQPQHF. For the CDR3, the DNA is TGTGCCAGTAGTAAAGGGGAACTCTATCAGCCCCAGCATTTT. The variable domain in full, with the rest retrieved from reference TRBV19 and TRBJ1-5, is DGGITQSPKYLFRKEGQNVTLSCEQNLNHDAMYWYRQDPGQGLRLIYYSQIVNDFQKGDIAEGYSVSREKKESFPLTVTSAQKNPTAFYLCASSKGELYQPQHFGDGTRLSIL.

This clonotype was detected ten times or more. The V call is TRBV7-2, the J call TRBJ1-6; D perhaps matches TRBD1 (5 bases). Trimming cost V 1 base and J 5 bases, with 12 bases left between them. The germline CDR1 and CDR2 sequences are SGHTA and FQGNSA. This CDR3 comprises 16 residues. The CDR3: CASSLVRGIDNSPLHF. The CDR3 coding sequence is TGTGCCAGCAGCTTAGTGAGGGGCATTGATAATTCACCCCTCCACTTT.

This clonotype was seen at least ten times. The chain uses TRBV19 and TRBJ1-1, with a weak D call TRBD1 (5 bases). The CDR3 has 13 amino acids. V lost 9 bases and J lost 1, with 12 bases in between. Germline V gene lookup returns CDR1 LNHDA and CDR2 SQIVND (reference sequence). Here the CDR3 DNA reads TGTGCCAGCGGGGCAAGGGGGAACACTGAAGCTTTCTTT. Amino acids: CASGARGNTEAFF.